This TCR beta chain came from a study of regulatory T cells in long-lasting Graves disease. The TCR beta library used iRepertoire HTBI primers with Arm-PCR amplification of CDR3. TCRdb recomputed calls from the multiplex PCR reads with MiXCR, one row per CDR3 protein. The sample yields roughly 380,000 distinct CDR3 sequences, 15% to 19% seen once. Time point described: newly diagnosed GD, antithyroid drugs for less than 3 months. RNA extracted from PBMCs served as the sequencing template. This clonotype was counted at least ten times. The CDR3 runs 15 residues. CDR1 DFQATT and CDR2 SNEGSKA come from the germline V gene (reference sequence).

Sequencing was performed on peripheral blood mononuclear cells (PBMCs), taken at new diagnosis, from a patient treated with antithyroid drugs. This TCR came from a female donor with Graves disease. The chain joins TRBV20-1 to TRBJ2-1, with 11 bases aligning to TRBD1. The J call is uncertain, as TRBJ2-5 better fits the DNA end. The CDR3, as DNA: TGCAGTGCTAACCCCGGACAGGGGGCCCAAGAGACCCAGTACTTC. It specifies CSANPGQGAQETQYF.